Listed here are 10 T cell receptor beta chains from one sample, sequenced in a study of metastatic and nonmetastatic thyroid tumors. TCRdb re-called the PCR reads with MiXCR. The table shows around 14,000 clones, with 3.6% occurring only once. Each patient went into thyroid surgery without having received any treatment. Material for sequencing was tumor tissue. These receptors were collected from a female donor with papillary thyroid cancer or a benign thyroid nodule (not recorded which). Some clones in this sample may be carry-over from other donors' samples.

V usage is TRBV11-2 and J usage is TRBJ2-3; tentative D call: TRBD1 (5 bases). The CDR3 has 11 residues. Deletions cut 5 bases from V and 8 bases from J, with 8 bases between. The germline V gene encodes CDR1 SGHAT and CDR2 FQNNGV. CDR3 coding DNA: TGTGCCAGCAGCCAGGGATTTACGCAGTATTTT. Amino acid sequence: CASSQGFTQYF.

The rearrangement uses TRBV7-9 and TRBJ1-2; D is undetermined. Germline V lookup: CDR1 SEHNR, CDR2 FQNEAQ (reference sequence). The CDR3 consists of 13 residues. V lost 0 bases, J lost 4 bases, and 6 bases lay in between. The CDR3 nucleotides are TGTGCCAGCAGCTTAGCAGCTACCTATGGCTACACCTTC. Translating gives CASSLAATYGYTF.

This clone was found a few times. The V gene is TRBV6-1, the J gene TRBJ2-1; unclear D gene. V was trimmed by 7 bases and J by 8 bases, leaving 12 bases between them. From germline, CDR1 is MNHNS and CDR2 SASEGT. The CDR3 extends over 12 amino acids. The CDR3 region has the DNA TGTGCCAGCACCGAACTCGGTTATGAGCAGTTCTTC. Translated: CASTELGYEQFF.

The V gene is TRBV28, the J gene TRBJ2-6; no firm D call. V lost 6 bases to trimming and J lost 4 bases, with 10 bases between them. Germline V CDR1 and CDR2: MDHEN, SYDVKM. The length of the CDR3 is 14 residues. CDR3 protein: CASRRVGGANVLTF. As DNA, the CDR3 is TGTGCCAGCAGACGGGTTGGAGGGGCCAACGTCCTGACTTTC.

By share, this clone counts as medium-sized (0.01 to 0.1%). The CDR3 loop reads CASSREKLFF. CDR3 nucleotides: TGTGCCAGCAGTCGTGAAAAACTGTTTTTT. This chain uses TRBV6-1 with TRBJ1-4; D is undetermined. Trimming pared 5 bases from V and 7 bases from J, leaving 2 bases between. The CDR3 length is 10 residues. Germline loops: CDR1 MNHNS, CDR2 SASEGT.

This chain uses TRBV6-2 or TRBV6-3 with TRBJ2-7; 8 nucleotides match TRBD1. Germline trimming cut 4 bases from V and 9 bases from J; bases unmatched to any gene: 14. Germline V lookup: CDR1 MNHEY, CDR2 SVGEGT. There are 15 residues in the CDR3. CDR3 in amino acids: CASSSPGQATMGQYF. The CDR3 DNA follows: TGTGCCAGCAGTTCTCCGGGACAGGCTACCATGGGGCAGTACTTC.

This clone is deemed large. The rearrangement uses TRBV2 and TRBJ1-2; D is perhaps TRBD1 (6 bases). The V gene lost 2 bases and the J gene lost 4 bases, with 8 bases spanning the gap. CDR1 SNHLY and CDR2 FYNNEI come from the germline V gene. The CDR3 sequence is 13 residues long. This CDR3 is CASSENRVYGYTF. The CDR3 DNA sequence: TGTGCCAGCAGTGAAAACAGGGTCTATGGCTACACCTTC.

The gene calls are TRBV27 and TRBJ2-1, with TRBD2 matching 12 bases. Unmatched junction bases numbered 11, after V lost 7 bases and J lost 10 bases. The CDR3 covers 15 residues. CDR1 and CDR2 (germline): MNHEY, SMNVEV (reference sequence). The CDR3 region is CASIPWTSGAGEQFF. CDR3 nucleotide sequence: TGTGCCAGCATTCCTTGGACTAGCGGGGCGGGAGAGCAGTTCTTC.

CDR3 coding DNA: TGTGCCAGCAGTCCGGGACAGCGGAATCAGCCCCAGCATTTT. Translating it yields CASSPGQRNQPQHF. The chain uses TRBV6-1 and TRBJ1-5; 7 positions agree with TRBD1. With 5 bases clipped from V and 4 bases from J, the junction kept 5 bases outside the gene matches. From germline, CDR1 is MNHNS and CDR2 SASEGT. This CDR3 region has 14 residues.

CDR3 sequence reads: CASRLTGEGGYTF. As DNA, the CDR3 is TGTGCCAGCAGACTTACAGGGGAAGGTGGCTACACCTTC. The chain links TRBV12-3 or TRBV12-4 to TRBJ1-2; TRBD1 matches 7 bases. There are 13 residues in the CDR3. V trimming: 6 bases; J trimming: 7 bases; junction bases outside the gene matches: 8.